This T cell receptor (beta chain) was recorded in a study of CD8 T cells in Susac syndrome. The authors negatively isolated CD8+ and CD4+ T cells and FACS-enriched TEMRA cells. Reverse transcription used about 0.5 to 1 ug RNA and random hexamers. The method of amplification for TCR beta CDR3 was immunoSEQ multiplex PCR, covering 54 Vbeta and 13 Jbeta. One entry per CDR3 protein, called by TCRdb with MiXCR from the immunoSEQ multiplex PCR reads. The repertoire holds 150,000 to 200,000 distinct CDR3 sequences, with around 94% as singletons. On this clonotype itself: What it binds is not known.

General study results and limits: It was acknowledged in the study that its TCR sequencing and HLA analysis involved a relatively small number of individuals.

V dropped 5 bases and J dropped 1 base, with 5 bases sitting between them. The CDR3 loop spans 13 amino acids. Specimen: CD4+ T cells from PBMCs. This sequence was found in a human donor in good health. V and J are TRBV12-3 or TRBV12-4 and TRBJ2-2, with D uncertain. The CDR3 region has the DNA TGTGCCAGCAGTCCCCAGAACACCGGGGAGCTGTTTTTT. Its protein product is CASSPQNTGELFF.